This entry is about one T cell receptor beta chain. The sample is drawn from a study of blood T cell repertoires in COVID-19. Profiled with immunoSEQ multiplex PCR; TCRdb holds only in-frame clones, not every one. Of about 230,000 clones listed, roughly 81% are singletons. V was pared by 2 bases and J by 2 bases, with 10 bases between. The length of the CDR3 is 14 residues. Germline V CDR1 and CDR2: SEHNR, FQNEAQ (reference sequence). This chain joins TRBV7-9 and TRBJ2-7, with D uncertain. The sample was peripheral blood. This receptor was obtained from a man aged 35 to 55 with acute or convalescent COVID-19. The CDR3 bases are TGTGCCAGCAGCTTATCGGGTGCTCCCTACGAGCAGTACTTC. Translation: CASSLSGAPYEQYF.